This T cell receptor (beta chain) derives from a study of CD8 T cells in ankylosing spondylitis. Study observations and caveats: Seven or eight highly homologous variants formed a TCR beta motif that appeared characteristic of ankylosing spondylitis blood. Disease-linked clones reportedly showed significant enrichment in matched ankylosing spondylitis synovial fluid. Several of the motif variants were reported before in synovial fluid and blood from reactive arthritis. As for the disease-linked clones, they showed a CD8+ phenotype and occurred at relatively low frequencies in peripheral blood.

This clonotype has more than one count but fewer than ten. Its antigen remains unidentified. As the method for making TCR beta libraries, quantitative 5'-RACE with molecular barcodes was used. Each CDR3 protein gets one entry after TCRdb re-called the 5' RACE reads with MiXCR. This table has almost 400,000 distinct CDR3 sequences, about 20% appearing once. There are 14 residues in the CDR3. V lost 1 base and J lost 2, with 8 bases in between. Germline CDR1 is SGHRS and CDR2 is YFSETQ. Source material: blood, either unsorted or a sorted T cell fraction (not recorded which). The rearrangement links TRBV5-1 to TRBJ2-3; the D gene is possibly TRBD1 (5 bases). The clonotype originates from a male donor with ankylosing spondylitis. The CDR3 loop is CASSLQGTTDTQYF. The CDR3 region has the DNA TGCGCCAGCAGCTTGCAGGGAACCACAGATACGCAGTATTTT.